The entry below describes one T cell receptor (beta chain). Followed longitudinally, the Seattle patients had been enrolled during active infection. The data belong to a study of blood T cell repertoires in COVID-19. Only in-frame clones appear in the TCRdb table, and some are missing; sequencing was by immunoSEQ multiplex PCR. This table has 250,000 to 350,000 clones, 90% appearing once. The CDR3 sequence is 14 residues long. The germline CDR1 and CDR2 sequences are SGHNT and YENEEA. V trimming: 5 bases; J trimming: 5 bases; junction bases outside the gene matches: 6. The receptor's source is a young woman with COVID-19, enrolled during active disease. The sequencing input was peripheral blood. The chain is built from TRBV11-3 and TRBJ2-3; TRBD1 agrees at 8 bases. The CDR3 coding sequence is TGTGCCAGCAGCCCAGGACAGGGCTTAGATACGCAGTATTTT. Its protein is CASSPGQGLDTQYF.